This is a list of T cell receptor beta chains from one sample in a study of T cells in Graves' hyperthyroidism and ophthalmopathy. MiXCR, applied by TCRdb to the multiplex PCR reads, yields one record per CDR3 protein. The sample consists of hundreds of thousands of distinct CDR3 sequences, over 15% of them appearing once. The sequenced sample was blood. All receptors derive from a woman aged 18-35 years with Graves' hyperthyroidism. Both conserved end residues are part of each CDR3. The order of the fields is V gene, D gene, clone size, J gene, CDR3 protein, CDR3 DNA. D genes are given only for firm matches. Some rows have no size entry. The others give once, few or many, or a class for an expanded clone.

>TRBV20-1|.|.|TRBJ1-1
CSASEDSLMNTEAFF
TGCAGTGCTAGTGAGGACAGCCTCATGAACACTGAAGCTTTCTTT
>TRBV2|.|few|TRBJ2-7
CASTPGAVSYEQYF
TGTGCCAGCACCCCGGGGGCGGTTTCCTACGAGCAGTACTTC
>TRBV6-2/TRBV6-3|.|many|TRBJ2-7
CASSYNYEQYF
TGTGCCAGCAGTTACAACTACGAGCAGTACTTC
>TRBV29-1|TRBD2|.|TRBJ2-3
CSVRTSGGTDTQYF
TGCAGCGTTCGGACTAGCGGGGGCACAGATACGCAGTATTTT
>TRBV2|TRBD2|many|TRBJ2-5
CASSDAVAGTQETQYF
TGTGCCAGCAGTGATGCGGTAGCGGGGACCCAAGAGACCCAGTACTTC
>TRBV6-1|TRBD1|few|TRBJ1-4
CASNKDRGRGGEKLFF
TGTGCCAGCAATAAGGACAGGGGAAGAGGAGGTGAAAAACTGTTTTTT
>TRBV12-3/TRBV12-4|TRBD1|few|TRBJ1-5
CASRHTGANQPQHF
TGTGCCAGCAGACACACAGGGGCCAATCAGCCCCAGCATTTT
>TRBV7-8|.|.|TRBJ2-5
CASSLPGYETQYF
TGTGCCAGCAGCTTACCGGGATACGAGACCCAGTACTTC
>TRBV12-3/TRBV12-4|.|.|TRBJ2-5
CASLPDSQETQYF
TGTGCCAGCCTTCCAGACAGTCAAGAGACCCAGTACTTC
>TRBV5-1|TRBD1|.|TRBJ2-6
CASSLQFYRDSPGSGANVLTF
TGCGCCAGCAGCTTACAATTTTACCGGGACAGTCCTGGCTCTGGGGCCAACGTCCTGACTTTC
>TRBV29-1|TRBD2|.|TRBJ2-5
CSVGGSGETQYF
TGCAGCGTTGGCGGGAGTGGAGAGACCCAGTACTTC
>TRBV6-1|.|.|TRBJ2-1
CASSEFGPRDEQFF
TGTGCCAGCAGTGAATTCGGCCCCCGGGATGAGCAGTTCTTC
>TRBV20-1|.|many|TRBJ2-7
CSARDRGGTSYEQYF
TGCAGTGCTAGAGATCGGGGCGGGACCTCCTACGAGCAGTACTTC
>TRBV4-1|.|.|TRBJ2-7
CASSPPALYEQYF
TGCGCCAGCAGCCCCCCGGCCCTCTACGAGCAGTACTTC
>TRBV5-1|.|.|TRBJ2-7
CASSPLRGTWDYEQYF
TGCGCCAGCAGCCCCCTACGAGGGACTTGGGACTACGAGCAGTACTTC
>TRBV28|TRBD1|few|TRBJ2-7
CASSEGQGTCEQYF
TGTGCCAGCAGCGAGGGACAGGGGACCTGCGAGCAGTACTTC
>TRBV20-1|TRBD2|many|TRBJ2-7
CSASGLAGGKQYF
TGCAGTGCCTCGGGACTAGCGGGTGGTAAGCAGTACTTC